The rows below give T cell receptor beta chains drawn from one sample of a study of blood T cell repertoires in COVID-19. Using immunoSEQ multiplex PCR, the repertoire was profiled, and TCRdb retains in-frame clones only, with some absent. The table records tens of thousands of clones, about 85% of them present only once. The sequenced sample was peripheral blood. These receptors all stem from a woman of 80 years or more with acute or convalescent COVID-19. Both conserved end residues are part of each CDR3. D genes are given only for firm matches. Some rows mark clone size as missing; the rest say once, few, many or name a class of expanded clone.

CDR3: CAWRVVSTDTQYF
DNA: TGTGCCTGGAGGGTAGTTAGCACAGATACGCAGTATTTT
size: .
D: .
J: TRBJ2-3
length: 13
V: TRBV30

CDR3: CASSGWTGVYEQYF
DNA: TGTGCCAGCAGTGGGTGGACAGGGGTCTACGAGCAGTACTTC
size: .
D: TRBD1
J: TRBJ2-7
length: 14
V: TRBV25-1

CDR3: CASSWTDYGYTF
DNA: TGTGCCAGCAGTTGGACAGACTATGGCTACACCTTC
size: .
D: .
J: TRBJ1-2
length: 12
V: TRBV7-9

CDR3: CASSWAPPVVSNQPQHF
DNA: TGTGCCAGCAGTTGGGCGCCCCCGGTGGTGAGCAATCAGCCCCAGCATTTT
size: .
D: .
J: TRBJ1-5
length: 17
V: TRBV27

CDR3: CASTVTVANYGYTF
DNA: TGTGCCAGCACGGTGACAGTAGCTAACTATGGCTACACCTTC
size: .
D: .
J: TRBJ1-2
length: 14
V: TRBV2

CDR3: CASSPTGVNTEAFF
DNA: TGTGCCAGCAGCCCGACAGGGGTTAACACTGAAGCTTTCTTT
size: few
D: TRBD1
J: TRBJ1-1
length: 14
V: TRBV9

CDR3: CASSVGQGTYEQYF
DNA: TGTGCCAGCAGCGTAGGACAGGGGACCTACGAGCAGTACTTC
size: .
D: TRBD1
J: TRBJ2-7
length: 14
V: TRBV9

CDR3: CASHSSGRAQHEQFF
DNA: TGTGCCAGCCATTCTAGCGGGAGGGCCCAACATGAGCAGTTCTTC
size: .
D: TRBD2
J: TRBJ2-1
length: 15
V: TRBV28

CDR3: CAWSGGNYEQYF
DNA: TGTGCCTGGAGTGGAGGGAACTACGAGCAGTACTTC
size: .
D: .
J: TRBJ2-7
length: 12
V: TRBV30

CDR3: CASTMNRGGPQHF
DNA: TGTGCCAGCACTATGAACAGGGGAGGGCCCCAGCATTTT
size: .
D: TRBD1
J: TRBJ1-5
length: 13
V: TRBV5-6

CDR3: CASSLSGLVLAEQFF
DNA: TGTGCCAGCAGTTTATCGGGACTAGTTCTCGCTGAGCAGTTCTTC
size: .
D: TRBD2
J: TRBJ2-1
length: 15
V: TRBV27

CDR3: CASSIGTGIADTQYF
DNA: TGTGCCAGTAGTATAGGTACAGGGATCGCAGATACGCAGTATTTT
size: .
D: .
J: TRBJ2-3
length: 15
V: TRBV19

CDR3: CAWSGRGGQYF
DNA: TGTGCCTGGAGTGGTCGGGGAGGGCAGTACTTC
size: once
D: .
J: TRBJ2-7
length: 11
V: TRBV30

CDR3: CASSPQGITTDTQYF
DNA: TGCGCCAGCAGCCCCCAGGGTATTACCACAGATACGCAGTATTTT
size: once
D: .
J: TRBJ2-3
length: 15
V: TRBV5-1

CDR3: CASSYEGEKSEQYF
DNA: TGTGCCAGCAGTTACGAGGGGGAAAAAAGCGAGCAGTACTTC
size: .
D: .
J: TRBJ2-7
length: 14
V: TRBV6-5

CDR3: CAISNGQGAGQPQHF
DNA: TGTGCCATCAGTAATGGGCAGGGGGCAGGGCAGCCCCAGCATTTT
size: .
D: TRBD1
J: TRBJ1-5
length: 15
V: TRBV10-3

CDR3: CASSRIDRGSPLHF
DNA: TGCGCCAGCAGCCGCATCGACAGGGGTTCACCCCTCCACTTT
size: few
D: TRBD1
J: TRBJ1-6
length: 14
V: TRBV5-1

CDR3: CASSVAGAHTDTQYF
DNA: TGTGCCAGCAGCGTCGCGGGGGCCCATACAGATACGCAGTATTTT
size: .
D: .
J: TRBJ2-3
length: 15
V: TRBV9

CDR3: CSVRDTSYEQYF
DNA: TGCAGCGTAAGGGACACCTCCTACGAGCAGTACTTC
size: .
D: .
J: TRBJ2-7
length: 12
V: TRBV29-1

CDR3: CASSLSRGTGLVRGYTF
DNA: TGTGCCAGCAGTTTATCACGGGGGACAGGGCTCGTTCGAGGCTACACCTTC
size: .
D: TRBD1
J: TRBJ1-2
length: 17
V: TRBV27

CDR3: CASSYIGGSYGYTF
DNA: TGTGCCAGCAGTTACATTGGGGGCTCCTATGGCTACACCTTC
size: .
D: .
J: TRBJ1-2
length: 14
V: TRBV6-2/TRBV6-3

CDR3: CASSLGDTRHGYTF
DNA: TGCGCCAGCAGCTTGGGGGACACTAGGCATGGCTACACCTTC
size: once
D: .
J: TRBJ1-2
length: 14
V: TRBV5-1

CDR3: CASSLFRTGSFGNTIYF
DNA: TGTGCCAGCAGCCTGTTTCGAACAGGGAGTTTCGGAAACACCATATATTTT
size: .
D: .
J: TRBJ1-3
length: 17
V: TRBV11-2

CDR3: CASSPGQGKKKLFF
DNA: TGTGCCAGCAGCCCGGGACAGGGGAAGAAGAAACTGTTTTTT
size: .
D: TRBD1
J: TRBJ1-4
length: 14
V: TRBV27

CDR3: CASSYSRGRLGANVLTF
DNA: TGTGCCAGCAGTTACTCGAGGGGGCGGCTTGGGGCCAACGTCCTGACTTTC
size: .
D: TRBD1
J: TRBJ2-6
length: 17
V: TRBV6-2/TRBV6-3

CDR3: CASMGGGNTIYF
DNA: TGTGCCAGTATGGGAGGAGGAAACACCATATATTTT
size: .
D: .
J: TRBJ1-3
length: 12
V: TRBV27

CDR3: CASRQAYEQYF
DNA: TGCGCCAGCAGACAAGCCTACGAGCAGTACTTC
size: once
D: .
J: TRBJ2-7
length: 11
V: TRBV5-1

CDR3: CASSMVAVPNYGYTF
DNA: TGTGCCAGCAGCATGGTGGCAGTCCCAAACTATGGCTACACCTTC
size: .
D: .
J: TRBJ1-2
length: 15
V: TRBV6-2/TRBV6-3

CDR3: CASRLNVLTF
DNA: TGTGCCAGCAGACTTAACGTCCTGACTTTC
size: .
D: .
J: TRBJ2-6
length: 10
V: TRBV5-8

CDR3: CASSLAGANTIYF
DNA: TGTGCCAGCAGTTTAGCAGGGGCGAACACCATATATTTT
size: .
D: .
J: TRBJ1-3
length: 13
V: TRBV12-3/TRBV12-4

CDR3: CASSQAQGNQPQHF
DNA: TGTGCCAGCAGCCAAGCACAGGGAAATCAGCCCCAGCATTTT
size: .
D: .
J: TRBJ1-5
length: 14
V: TRBV4-2

CDR3: CASSSGQGENTQYF
DNA: TGTGCCAGCAGCTCAGGACAGGGGGAGAATACGCAGTATTTT
size: .
D: TRBD1
J: TRBJ2-3
length: 14
V: TRBV7-2

CDR3: CASSPTIGSETEAFF
DNA: TGTGCCAGCAGTCCCACCATTGGTTCGGAGACTGAAGCTTTCTTT
size: .
D: .
J: TRBJ1-1
length: 15
V: TRBV28

CDR3: CASSFTSTRDIQYF
DNA: TGTGCCAGTAGTTTCACTTCTACTAGGGACATTCAGTACTTC
size: .
D: .
J: TRBJ2-4
length: 14
V: TRBV19

CDR3: CASSFLRAASNQPQHF
DNA: TGTGCCAGCAGTTTTCTGAGGGCGGCTAGCAATCAGCCCCAGCATTTT
size: .
D: .
J: TRBJ1-5
length: 16
V: TRBV28

CDR3: CASSLGQGVNTEAFF
DNA: TGCGCCAGCAGCTTGGGGCAAGGGGTGAACACTGAAGCTTTCTTT
size: .
D: .
J: TRBJ1-1
length: 15
V: TRBV5-1

CDR3: CASSRITGVFEAFF
DNA: TGTGCCAGTAGTCGAATTACGGGGGTTTTTGAAGCTTTCTTT
size: .
D: .
J: TRBJ1-1
length: 14
V: TRBV19

CDR3: CASSQDPDRGETQYF
DNA: TGTGCCAGCAGCCAAGATCCTGACAGGGGGGAGACCCAGTACTTC
size: .
D: TRBD1
J: TRBJ2-5
length: 15
V: TRBV4-2

CDR3: CASSKVGTGYEKLFF
DNA: TGTGCCAGCAGCAAAGTCGGGACAGGGTATGAAAAACTGTTTTTT
size: many
D: .
J: TRBJ1-4
length: 15
V: TRBV21-1